A selection of T cell receptor beta chains follows, all from one sample in a study of T cells in narcolepsy. Some clones are missing from TCRdb's copy, which holds only in-frame ones; the method was immunoSEQ multiplex PCR. The table lists under 35,000 clones, 65% to 85% of them singletons. The specimen was memory (CD45RA-) CD4+ T cells from blood. The receptors were sampled from a human donor in good health. Both conserved end residues are part of each CDR3. A D gene is named only where the DNA matches it firmly. Only part of the rows carry a size: once, few, many, or a class if the clone is expanded.

d_call	v_call	j_call	clone_size	cdr3_aa	cdr3_nt
-	TRBV9	TRBJ1-2	-	CASSVGAGEILNYGYTF	TGTGCCAGCAGCGTTGGGGCAGGGGAGATACTTAACTATGGCTACACCTTC
TRBD2	TRBV6-4	TRBJ2-1	-	CASSLSPTSGPTGNEQFF	TGTGCCAGCAGTCTAAGCCCCACTAGCGGGCCTACGGGGAATGAGCAGTTCTTC
TRBD2	TRBV27	TRBJ2-7	-	CASSYWPSGGYEQYF	TGTGCCAGCAGTTACTGGCCCTCGGGGGGCTACGAGCAGTACTTC
-	TRBV11-2	TRBJ1-4	-	CASSLVNGGGKLFF	TGTGCCAGCAGCTTAGTCAACGGCGGTGGAAAACTGTTTTTT
-	TRBV5-1	TRBJ2-5	-	CASRPAPTGAQETQYF	TGCGCCAGCAGACCCGCCCCGACAGGCGCCCAAGAGACCCAGTACTTC
TRBD2	TRBV5-4	TRBJ2-1	-	CASSRTSNNEQFF	TGTGCCAGCAGCCGGACTAGCAACAATGAGCAGTTCTTC
-	TRBV27	TRBJ2-2	-	CASSLGASNTGELFF	TGTGCCAGCAGTCTAGGGGCCTCGAACACCGGGGAGCTGTTTTTT
-	TRBV7-2	TRBJ2-5	-	CASSFGWETQYF	TGTGCCAGCAGCTTCGGCTGGGAGACCCAGTACTTC
-	TRBV4-1	TRBJ1-3	-	CASSQGSGSGSRNTIYF	TGCGCCAGCAGCCAGGGTTCAGGGTCGGGCTCTAGAAACACCATATATTTT
TRBD1	TRBV10-3	TRBJ2-2	-	CAISESMGTANTGELFF	TGTGCCATCAGTGAGTCGATGGGGACAGCGAACACCGGGGAGCTGTTTTTT
TRBD2	TRBV7-6	TRBJ2-1	-	CASSRTSGDRHGEQFF	TGTGCCAGCAGCCGGACTAGCGGGGATAGGCACGGTGAGCAGTTCTTC
-	TRBV30	TRBJ2-7	-	CAWSMGSTYEQYF	TGTGCCTGGAGTATGGGCAGCACCTACGAGCAGTACTTC
TRBD2	TRBV7-3	TRBJ2-7	-	CASSTSSGPAYEQYF	TGTGCCAGCAGTACATCTAGCGGGCCCGCCTACGAGCAGTACTTC
-	TRBV4-3	TRBJ1-1	-	CASSQGARTNTEAFF	TGCGCCAGCAGCCAAGGGGCAAGGACTAACACTGAAGCTTTCTTT
-	TRBV19	TRBJ2-7	-	CASRARAGISYEQYF	TGTGCCAGTAGAGCCAGGGCAGGCATCTCCTACGAGCAGTACTTC
-	TRBV4-3	TRBJ2-3	-	CASSQESAKGTDTQYF	TGCGCCAGCAGCCAAGAAAGCGCGAAGGGCACAGATACGCAGTATTTT
-	TRBV27	TRBJ2-7	-	CASSLSPTGRQYF	TGTGCCAGCAGTTTAAGTCCTACCGGGAGACAGTACTTC
-	TRBV7-6	TRBJ1-1	once	CASSADSNTEAFF	TGTGCCAGCAGCGCGGACAGTAACACTGAAGCTTTCTTT
TRBD2	TRBV5-1	TRBJ2-7	-	CASSPRLAGTYEQYF	TGCGCCAGCAGCCCTAGATTAGCGGGGACCTACGAGCAGTACTTC
-	TRBV7-2	TRBJ2-3	-	CASSLWGLGTDTQYF	TGTGCCAGCAGCTTATGGGGACTTGGTACCGATACGCAGTATTTT
-	TRBV1	TRBJ2-7	-	CTSSSYPRLAGAFYEQYF	TGCACCAGCAGCTCGTACCCTCGACTAGCGGGAGCGTTTTACGAGCAGTACTTC
-	TRBV29-1	TRBJ1-4	-	CSVEASNEKLFF	TGCAGCGTTGAAGCGAGTAATGAAAAACTGTTTTTT
-	TRBV18	TRBJ1-5	-	CASSPPRGAPQHF	TGTGCCAGCTCACCACCTCGCGGTGCGCCCCAGCATTTT
TRBD1	TRBV5-4	TRBJ1-1	-	CASSRGTENTEAFF	TGTGCCAGCAGCCGCGGGACAGAAAACACTGAAGCTTTCTTT
-	TRBV12-5	TRBJ2-2	-	CASGLVLGSGELFF	TGTGCTAGTGGTTTGGTACTAGGGTCCGGGGAGCTGTTTTTT
-	TRBV7-9	TRBJ1-4	-	CASSLGQATTNEKLFF	TGTGCCAGCAGCCTCGGGCAGGCAACAACTAATGAAAAACTGTTTTTT
-	TRBV10-3	TRBJ1-1	-	CAIRGDNSNTEAFF	TGTGCCATCAGGGGGGACAACTCGAACACTGAAGCTTTCTTT
-	TRBV27	TRBJ1-6	-	CASSLSGGMTSPLHF	TGTGCCAGCAGTTTATCAGGGGGTATGACTTCACCCCTCCACTTT
TRBD1	TRBV9	TRBJ1-2	-	CASSLDRGAFYGYTF	TGTGCCAGCAGCTTGGACAGGGGAGCATTCTATGGCTACACCTTC
-	TRBV4-1	TRBJ1-2	-	CASSQTDRHYGYTF	TGCGCCAGCAGCCAGACGGACAGACACTATGGCTACACCTTC
-	TRBV4-3	TRBJ2-7	-	CASSPDWGSGVRYEQYF	TGCGCCAGCAGCCCAGATTGGGGTTCCGGCGTTAGGTACGAGCAGTACTTC
TRBD1	TRBV30	TRBJ1-1	-	CAWSRTGTMNTEAFF	TGTGCCTGGAGCCGGACAGGGACCATGAACACTGAAGCTTTCTTT
-	TRBV7-6	TRBJ1-4	-	CASSSGGSNEKLFF	TGTGCCAGCTCTTCGGGAGGTAGTAATGAAAAACTGTTTTTT
-	TRBV7-9	TRBJ1-1	-	CASSLSQSRVGTEAFF	TGTGCCAGCAGCTTATCCCAGAGCAGGGTGGGCACTGAAGCTTTCTTT
-	TRBV2	TRBJ2-5	once	CASSAGGETQYF	TGTGCCAGCAGTGCAGGTGGGGAGACCCAGTACTTC
-	TRBV6-5	TRBJ2-7	few	CASTQANEQYF	TGTGCCAGCACACAGGCCAACGAGCAGTACTTC
TRBD1	TRBV7-2	TRBJ2-4	-	CASSPDRAAKNIQYF	TGTGCCAGCAGCCCGGACAGGGCAGCCAAAAACATTCAGTACTTC
-	TRBV7-2	TRBJ2-2	-	CASSSRYTGELFF	TGTGCCAGCAGCTCAAGATACACCGGGGAGCTGTTTTTT
-	TRBV2	TRBJ1-5	-	CASKRGPEQGQPQHF	TGTGCCAGCAAGCGGGGACCGGAGCAGGGTCAGCCCCAGCATTTT
TRBD1	TRBV11-3	TRBJ2-3	-	CASSRGQGRGTDTQYF	TGTGCCAGCAGCAGGGGACAGGGACGAGGGACAGATACGCAGTATTTT